This T cell receptor (beta chain) was documented in a study of Graves' ophthalmopathy and Graves' hyperthyroidism (dated by TCRdb to about 2018). Regarding the study in general: Peripheral blood was collected at initial diagnosis, before any treatment. The study used TCR beta repertoire signatures to distinguish Graves' ophthalmopathy from Graves' hyperthyroidism and to predict progression to ophthalmopathy. In total, 135 blood samples were TCR-sequenced: 40 to 45 ophthalmopathy, some 75 hyperthyroidism and approximately 17 hyperthyroidism-to-ophthalmopathy patients. To explore V-J signatures that distinguish ophthalmopathy from hyperthyroidism, a discovery set of about a hundred patients was enrolled, made up of around 44 with ophthalmopathy and 55 to 65 with stable hyperthyroidism. For independent validation, a separate cohort was made up of approximately 18 hyperthyroidism patients plus 17 patients who later progressed from hyperthyroidism to ophthalmopathy. In roughly 6 hyperthyroidism patients, the T-cell repertoires found in thyroid tissue were compared with those found in blood. Following sampling, methimazole starting at 30 mg daily was administered to hyperthyroidism patients, and high-dose intravenous methylprednisolone was administered to ophthalmopathy patients. The approximately 100 discovery patients were randomly divided into training and test sets at a 7:3 ratio.

The germline V gene sets CDR1 to SGHRS and CDR2 to YFSETQ. The cysteine opens and the phenylalanine closes a CDR3 of 16 amino acids. Just the 48-base CDR3 DNA is kept, in frame starting at base 1. V and J lose 0 bases and 5 bases, and a span of 17 bases separates them. The sample holds many counts of this clonotype. The antigen it binds to is not known. The record has no base qualities; no much larger clone is one base away. What the research found in general, with its limitations: Most expanded thyroid clonotypes with a frequency above 0.001 also appeared in blood, which suggests that blood repertoires may reflect the immune response in the thyroid. In validation, the model predicted ophthalmopathy progression with about 70% sensitivity and roughly 72% specificity; some 13 predicted patients were CT-confirmed with GO in a median of around 6 months. In cross-validation, the 13-signature model distinguished ophthalmopathy from stable hyperthyroidism with approximately 85% sensitivity and almost 83% specificity, and in the test set the corresponding values were around 78% and 73%. No statistical method was used to predetermine the sample size, and group allocation was not hidden from the investigators.

TCR beta CDR3 regions were amplified from RNA transcripts for repertoire sequencing. The first round was an RT-PCR using HTBI primers with the Qiagen OneStep RT-PCR kit, and this first round was followed by a second-round multiplex PCR, then size selection and purification. Libraries were sequenced on an Illumina HiSeq2000 using paired-end 100 bp reads. Concerning the study's data processing: SOAPnuke was used to process the reads, removing any read that contained adapters or uncalled bases, had a mean Phred below 15, or lacked an exact match to the constant primer or identifier. COPE v1.2.5 was used to merge high-quality paired reads. Each unique nucleotide sequence was defined as a clonotype, and clonotypes were aligned to IMGT TRB V, D and J references with MiTCR v1.1. Analysis was restricted to V-J combinations with a frequency above 0.0001, which covered 99.2% of repertoires. For each V-J combination, a TCR clonal expansion and chaos score was defined as F50 clonal expansion divided by the chaos observed in the TCRdist matrix. Welch's t-statistics and random forest were used to narrow the features down to 10 to 15 V-J combinations, which were then fed into a naive Bayes classifier. Thyroid-blood repertoire similarity was quantified with the Morisita-Horn index. TCRdb reworked the public reads: Q25 trimming with fastp, MiXCR clone assembly, productive beta chains retained. Every distinct CDR3 protein forms one entry, paired with its most common genes and DNA. The V and J calls and clone size come from TCRdb's table, not from the authors' own analysis. The sample contains a few hundred thousand distinct CDR3 sequences, roughly 15% of them found a single time. The top ten hold roughly 7% of the sample.

A patient counted as having stable hyperthyroidism if there was no progression to ophthalmopathy within 18 months of follow-up. The hyperthyroidism patients were 18 to 65 years old and newly diagnosed, with a disease duration of less than 2 months. Anyone with other autoimmune diseases, uncontrolled infections, pregnancy or lactation was excluded from the study. Clinical symptoms, serum thyroxine, TRAb, thyroid ultrasound and orbital computed tomography formed the basis of the diagnosis. Using Ficoll-Paque density gradient centrifugation, PBMCs were isolated from 9.5 to 10 ml of fresh peripheral blood. Total RNA was extracted with Trizol reagent and quality-checked on an Agilent 2100 Bioanalyzer.

Material: peripheral blood. The chain links TRBV5-1 with TRBJ1-1, with no reliable assignment of the D segment. The clonotype comes from a woman under 30 with stable Graves' hyperthyroidism. Donor details come from another sample of the same person, matched by shared clones. In nucleotides, the sequence is TGCGCCAGCAGCTTGGTAACCGGTCTGCGTCGGACTGAAGCTTTCTTT. Its protein product is CASSLVTGLRRTEAFF.